These T cell receptor beta chains were read from a single sample in a study of regulatory T cells in long-lasting Graves disease. TCRdb reanalysed the multiplex PCR reads using MiXCR and keeps one entry per CDR3 protein. The table lists hundreds of thousands of distinct CDR3 sequences, over 15% of them singletons. These data were also reused for a study on T cells in Graves' hyperthyroidism and ophthalmopathy.

The input for sequencing was peripheral blood mononuclear cells (PBMCs), taken at new diagnosis, from a patient treated with antithyroid drugs. These receptors were obtained from a man aged 40-49 years with Graves disease. Each CDR3 is given with its conserved first and last residue. A D gene is named only where the DNA matches it firmly. Expanded clones get a size class; other rows say once, few or many, or leave the size out.

NA | TRBJ2-3 | many | TRBV7-3 | 15 | CASSIRGRVTDTQYF | TGTGCCAGCAGCATCCGGGGACGGGTGACAGATACGCAGTATTTT
TRBD1 | TRBJ1-4 | NA | TRBV6-2/TRBV6-3 | 15 | CASSTNRGTNEKLFF | TGTGCCAGCAGCACGAACAGGGGCACTAATGAAAAACTGTTTTTT
NA | TRBJ1-1 | many | TRBV9 | 14 | CASSPVVRNTEAFF | TGCGCCAGCAGTCCAGTAGTTCGGAACACTGAAGCTTTCTTT
NA | TRBJ2-7 | many | TRBV19 | 14 | CASSEQISSYEQYF | TGTGCCAGTAGTGAACAGATCAGCTCCTACGAGCAGTACTTC
TRBD1 | TRBJ2-4 | NA | TRBV12-3/TRBV12-4 | 15 | CASSTRRTGKNIQYF | TGTGCCAGCAGTACGAGAAGGACAGGGAAAAACATTCAGTACTTC
TRBD1 | TRBJ1-5 | few | TRBV5-6 | 15 | CASSTGQGARQPQHF | TGTGCCAGCAGCACGGGACAGGGGGCTCGGCAGCCCCAGCATTTT
NA | TRBJ2-7 | many | TRBV30 | 12 | CAWRQGSYEQYF | TGTGCCTGGAGGCAGGGGAGCTACGAGCAGTACTTC
NA | TRBJ1-5 | once | TRBV2 | 14 | CASSLDKESQPQHF | TGTGCCAGCAGCCTGGACAAGGAATCCCAGCCCCAGCATTTT
TRBD2 | TRBJ2-1 | many | TRBV2 | 14 | CASSLAGGYNEQFF | TGTGCCAGCAGTTTAGCGGGGGGGTACAATGAGCAGTTCTTC
TRBD1 | TRBJ1-2 | many | TRBV28 | 12 | CASNTRGLGYTF | TGTGCCAGCAATACCAGGGGGCTTGGCTACACCTTC
NA | TRBJ2-7 | many | TRBV20-1 | 14 | CSASGGMTVYEQYF | TGCAGTGCTAGTGGGGGGATGACAGTCTACGAGCAGTACTTC
TRBD1 | TRBJ2-5 | many | TRBV12-3/TRBV12-4 | 15 | CASSLRGQNQETQYF | TGTGCCAGCAGTTTACGGGGACAGAATCAAGAGACCCAGTACTTC
NA | TRBJ2-1 | few | TRBV11-3 | 16 | CASSPQGSQALNEQFF | TGTGCCAGCAGCCCGCAGGGTTCTCAAGCCCTCAATGAGCAGTTCTTC